The 29 T cell receptor beta chains in this list originate from one sample, sequenced in a study of cytomegalovirus exposure and HLA in healthy donors. The PCR made use of 60 Vbeta and 13 Jbeta primers. This table comes from immunoSEQ multiplex PCR, and its TCRdb copy is limited to in-frame clones, with some not included. Counted here are around 120,000 clones, about 72% occurring once; the ten biggest clones make up roughly 1.6%. What was sequenced was PBMCs. The receptor source for this set is a man aged 30 to 39 in good health and CMV-seropositive.

V gene TRBV29-1 combines with J gene TRBJ2-5; D is uncertain. Germline assignment: CDR1 SQVTM and CDR2 ANQGSEA. Trimming cost V 8 bases and J 5 bases, with 15 bases left between them. The CDR3 runs to 12 residues. CDR3 in amino acids: CSISTGSETQYF. For the CDR3, the DNA is TGCAGCATCAGTACGGGTTCGGAGACCCAGTACTTC.

V is TRBV25-1 and J is TRBJ2-7; D is uncertain. Germline V gives CDR1 MGHDK, CDR2 SYGVNS. This CDR3 spans 13 amino acids. V was cut by 6 bases and J by 4 bases, with 13 bases left in between. The CDR3 reads CASSWSGMYEQYF. Written as DNA, the CDR3 is TGTGCCAGCAGCTGGTCGGGTATGTACGAGCAGTACTTC.

This clone was observed once. The chain uses TRBV29-1 and TRBJ2-1, with TRBD1 identical over 8 bases. V was clipped by 4 bases and J by 6 bases; unmatched bases: 8. Germline V gene lookup returns CDR1 SQVTM and CDR2 ANQGSEA. There are 14 residues in the CDR3. The CDR3 spells CSVVVQGVFNEQFF. CDR3 nucleotide sequence: TGCAGCGTTGTTGTACAGGGGGTTTTCAATGAGCAGTTCTTC.

The chain has TRBV29-1 and TRBJ1-3; D might be TRBD1 (5 bases). The CDR3 totals 13 residues. The V gene's germline CDR1 is SQVTM and CDR2 ANQGSEA. V dropped 7 bases and J dropped 1 base, with 11 bases sitting between them. Here the CDR3 DNA reads TGCAGCGCGGGCGGGGGATCTGGAAACACCATATATTTT. Translating it yields CSAGGGSGNTIYF.

This chain joins TRBV9 and TRBJ1-2; D remains ambiguous. Trimming cost V 0 bases and J 5 bases, with 17 bases left between them. Germline assignment: CDR1 SGDLS and CDR2 YYNGEE. The CDR3 runs 16 residues. The CDR3 is CASSVAARPDDYGYTF. The CDR3 DNA reads TGTGCCAGCAGCGTAGCTGCCAGGCCCGACGATTATGGCTACACCTTC.

The DNA of the CDR3 is TGTGCCAGCAGCTTGTGGGACAGGGGATGGGATGGCTACACCTTC. Encoded protein: CASSLWDRGWDGYTF. The gene calls are TRBV5-6 and TRBJ1-2; 10 bases line up with TRBD1. J lost 6 bases, V lost 1 base, and 6 bases had no gene match. The CDR3 sequence is 15 residues long. CDR1 and CDR2 from the germline V gene are SGHDT and YYEEEE.

This clone was counted a few times. The chain is built from TRBV10-3 and TRBJ2-1; TRBD2 might be the D (8 bases). This CDR3 has 17 amino acids. Germline V gene data show CDR1 as ENHRY and CDR2 as SYGVKD. V lost 4 bases, J lost 9 bases, and 25 bases lay in between. The CDR3 reads CAISASQGGLVNAEQFF. Here the CDR3 DNA reads TGTGCCATCAGTGCTTCCCAGGGGGGACTAGTAAATGCTGAGCAGTTCTTC.

The chain recombines TRBV2 with TRBJ2-2; weak D call: TRBD1 (6 bases). Per germline, CDR1 SNHLY and CDR2 FYNNEI. V lost 8 bases, J lost 1 base, and 20 bases lay in between. This CDR3 region has 17 residues. The CDR3 protein is CASQGQGLALNTGELFF. The CDR3 DNA follows: TGTGCCAGCCAGGGGCAGGGGCTAGCCCTGAACACCGGGGAGCTGTTTTTT.

This clone was found a few times. The CDR3 loop reads CASISMGGKRPYEQYF. CDR3 in DNA: TGTGCCAGCATCTCGATGGGGGGAAAACGCCCCTACGAGCAGTACTTC. This chain connects TRBV28 to TRBJ2-7, with D possibly being TRBD2 (6 bases). V was clipped by 7 bases and J by 2 bases, with 21 bases between them. The CDR3 sequence is 16 residues long. Germline CDR1 MDHEN, CDR2 SYDVKM.

In this sample, this clone turned up once. The rearrangement uses TRBV7-8 and TRBJ2-4, with 8 bases that match TRBD2. Germline V gene lookup returns CDR1 SGHVS and CDR2 FQNEAQ. V gave up 0 bases and J gave up 7 bases; unmatched junction bases: 8. The CDR3 runs 16 residues. The CDR3 DNA follows: TGTGCCAGCAGCTTAGCTCAGCTGGGACTAGGGAACATTCAGTACTTC. Its protein product is CASSLAQLGLGNIQYF.

J is TRBJ1-1 and V is TRBV18; maybe TRBD1 (5 bases). This CDR3 is 14 amino acids long. Germline V gene sequence: CDR1 KGHSH, CDR2 LQKENI. V was cut by 2 bases and J by 1 base, with 8 bases left in between. The CDR3 loop is CASSPRGGNTEAFF. In DNA, the CDR3 is TGTGCCAGCTCACCAAGGGGTGGGAACACTGAAGCTTTCTTT. The full variable domain, in which reference TRBV18 and TRBJ1-1 provide the parts outside the CDR3, is NAGVMQNPRHLVRRRGQEARLRCSPMKGHSHVYWYRQLPEEGLKFMVYLQKENIIDESGMPKERFSAEFPKEGPSILRIQQVVRGDSAAYFCASSPRGGNTEAFFGQGTRLTVV.

The V gene is TRBV6-5, the J gene TRBJ2-1; 10 bases map to TRBD1. The ends lost 8 bases at V and 7 bases at J; junction bases unmatched: 8. The CDR3 is 14 amino acids. Germline CDR1 MNHEY, CDR2 SVGAGI. This chain's CDR3 is CASQWTGGGNEQFF. Here the CDR3 DNA reads TGTGCCAGCCAGTGGACAGGGGGTGGGAATGAGCAGTTCTTC.

This clone has only a few counts. The chain recombines TRBV5-6 with TRBJ2-5; TRBD1 might be the D (6 bases). In germline, CDR1 is SGHDT, CDR2 YYEEEE. The V and J ends lost 4 bases and 2 bases respectively, with 15 bases between them. CDR3 size: 15 residues. CDR3 sequence (DNA): TGTGCCAGCAGCCTCGGACAGATATTGCAAGAGACCCAGTACTTC. It encodes CASSLGQILQETQYF.

This chain connects TRBV4-2 to TRBJ2-1; the match to TRBD2 covers 14 bases. Unmatched junction bases numbered 7, after V lost 8 bases and J lost 10 bases. The germline gives CDR1 LGHNA, CDR2 YNFKEQ. The CDR3 sequence is 14 residues long. The CDR3 region is CASRGTSGSGEQFF. The DNA of the CDR3 is TGTGCCAGCCGAGGGACTAGCGGGAGCGGGGAGCAGTTCTTC.

In this sample, this clone turned up a few times. The chain employs TRBV6-5 and TRBJ1-4, with a possible D match to TRBD1 (6 bases). The germline gives CDR1 MNHEY, CDR2 SVGAGI. The CDR3 has 15 amino acids. With 2 bases removed from V and 4 bases from J, the gap between germline ends came to 11 bases. This chain's CDR3 is CASSYTRGFNEKLFF. In DNA, the CDR3 is TGTGCCAGCAGTTACACCAGGGGTTTTAATGAAAAACTGTTTTTT.

In this sample, this clone turned up a few times. The chain employs TRBV10-3 and TRBJ1-1; TRBD1 aligns across 7 bases. The CDR3 is made up of 14 amino acids. Unmatched junction bases numbered 7, after V lost 8 bases and J lost 1 base. CDR1 and CDR2 from the germline V gene are ENHRY and SYGVKD. CDR3 coding DNA: TGTGCCATCCGCCACAGGGGAGAGAACACTGAAGCTTTCTTT. Its protein is CAIRHRGENTEAFF.

The V call is TRBV11-3, the J call TRBJ2-1, with D uncertain. CDR1 is SGHNT, CDR2 YENEEA, per germline. CDR3 size: 13 residues. The V and J ends lost 0 bases and 9 bases respectively, with 9 bases between them. In DNA form, the CDR3 reads TGTGCCAGCAGCTTAGAGGGCCATGGTGAGCAGTTCTTC. It is translated as CASSLEGHGEQFF.

V gene TRBV7-2 combines with J gene TRBJ2-1; the match to TRBD2 covers 9 bases. Germline lookup yields CDR1 SGHTA and CDR2 FQGNSA. This CDR3 contains 15 residues. V was pared by 8 bases and J by 8 bases, with 13 bases of the junction left unmatched. The CDR3 loop reads CASHFSLAGSYEQFF. CDR3 bases: TGTGCCAGCCATTTTAGCCTAGCGGGATCTTATGAGCAGTTCTTC.

J is TRBJ2-1 and V is TRBV6-5, with 13 bases identical to TRBD2. The CDR3 is made up of 15 amino acids. CDR1 is MNHEY, CDR2 SVGAGI, per germline. J gave up 6 bases and V 6 bases, and 5 bases lay outside the gene matches. For the CDR3, the DNA is TGTGCCAGCAGGGCCGGGACTAGCGGGACCAATGAGCAGTTCTTC. Amino acids: CASRAGTSGTNEQFF.

The chain carries TRBV7-2 and TRBJ2-5; 14 bases line up with TRBD2. V was clipped by 4 bases and J by 3 bases; unmatched bases: 4. CDR3 length equals 16 residues. Germline-derived CDR1 and CDR2 are SGHTA and FQGNSA. DNA of the CDR3: TGTGCCAGCAGCTCGGGACTAGCGGGGGTGGAAGAGACCCAGTACTTC. This encodes CASSSGLAGVEETQYF. Based on the CDR3 plus reference TRBV7-2 and TRBJ2-5, the full variable domain is GAGVSQSPSNKVTEKGKDVELRCDPISGHTALYWYRQSLGQGLEFLIYFQGNSAPDKSGLPSDRFSAERTGGSVSTLTIQRTQQEDSAVYLCASSSGLAGVEETQYFGPGTRLLVL.

The chain joins TRBV5-1 to TRBJ1-2; 8 bases are a match to TRBD1. This CDR3 is 13 amino acids long. The trim removed 4 bases at V and 6 bases at J, leaving 5 bases unmatched. Germline CDR1 reads SGHRS; CDR2 reads YFSETQ. CDR3 nucleotides: TGCGCCAGCAGCGGAAGGACAGGGAATGGCTACACCTTC. This sequence encodes CASSGRTGNGYTF.

This clone was recorded a few times. This chain uses TRBV4-1 with TRBJ1-2; perhaps TRBD1 as D (6 bases). Trimming stripped 0 bases from V and 8 bases from J, with 25 bases between. This CDR3 region has 18 residues. Germline CDR1 MGHRA, CDR2 YSYEKL. The CDR3 protein is CASSQDQRGGRGKVGYTF. CDR3 DNA sequence: TGCGCCAGCAGCCAAGATCAGAGAGGGGGGAGGGGGAAGGTCGGCTACACCTTC.

The chain combines TRBV4-2 with TRBJ2-1, with 8 positions matching TRBD2. Looked up from germline, CDR1 is LGHNA and CDR2 is YNFKEQ. The CDR3 is 16 amino acids. The V and J ends lost 2 bases and 1 base, in that order; junction bases with no gene match: 4. This CDR3 reads CASSQRASGSYNEQFF. The DNA of the CDR3 is TGTGCCAGCAGCCAAAGGGCTAGCGGGTCCTACAATGAGCAGTTCTTC.

In its sample, this clone was seen a few times. The chain couples TRBV9 to TRBJ2-5, with D possibly being TRBD1 (7 bases). From germline, CDR1 is SGDLS and CDR2 YYNGEE. Between the trimmed V and J ends, which lost 3 bases and 5 bases, there was a span of 14 bases. This CDR3 is built from 14 residues. The CDR3 protein is CASSATGAGETQYF. The CDR3 coding sequence is TGTGCCAGCAGCGCTACAGGGGCGGGGGAGACCCAGTACTTC.

This clone turned up a few times. The gene calls are TRBV5-4 and TRBJ1-1; perhaps TRBD1 as D (6 bases). V was clipped by 0 bases and J by 5 bases, with 14 bases between them. Germline V gene sequence: CDR1 SGHNT, CDR2 YYREEE (reference sequence). The CDR3 totals 15 residues. The CDR3 bases are TGTGCCAGCAGCTTGGCCTGGGGGCGAGGGACTGAAGCTTTCTTT. Its protein is CASSLAWGRGTEAFF.

With regard to this clone: Because the CDR3 is missing its conserved closing phenylalanine or tryptophan, this is likely a read error. The rearrangement joins TRBV7-3 to TRBJ2-2; possible D gene TRBD2, 6 bases. Germline assignment: CDR1 SGHTA and CDR2 FQGTGA. With 2 bases removed from V and 6 bases from J, the gap between germline ends came to 16 bases. CDR3 length: 16 amino acids. The CDR3 here is CASSLLGRSSAGELFL. The CDR3 DNA reads TGTGCCAGCAGCTTACTCGGGAGAAGTTCGGCCGGGGAGCTGTTTCTT.

In its sample, this clone was seen a few times. In nucleotides, the CDR3 is TGTGCCAGCAGCTCCTCGGACAGAATCTCCTACGAGCAGTACTTC. Translation gives CASSSSDRISYEQYF. The rearrangement joins TRBV5-4 to TRBJ2-7; D is perhaps TRBD1 (6 bases). Germline values: CDR1 SGHNT, CDR2 YYREEE (reference sequence). V gave up 3 bases and J gave up 0 bases, with 13 bases separating them. This CDR3 has 15 residues.

The V gene is TRBV27, the J gene TRBJ2-7, with 8 bases fitting TRBD2. Trimming took 5 bases from V and 4 from J; bases not matched to a gene: 16. From germline, CDR1 is MNHEY and CDR2 SMNVEV (reference sequence). CDR3 size: 17 residues. The chain's CDR3 is CASSPQGRSGNWYEQYF. The DNA of the CDR3 is TGTGCCAGCAGTCCTCAGGGCCGTAGCGGGAATTGGTACGAGCAGTACTTC.

This rearrangement joins TRBV9 to TRBJ1-2, with D perhaps TRBD1 (6 bases). The CDR3 is 16 residues long. The germline V and J ends were trimmed by 0 bases and 4 bases, with 16 bases remaining between them. CDR1 and CDR2 (germline): SGDLS, YYNGEE. The CDR3 spells CASSVGLDRRAYGYTF. In DNA, the CDR3 is TGTGCCAGCAGCGTAGGCCTCGACAGGCGGGCCTATGGCTACACCTTC.